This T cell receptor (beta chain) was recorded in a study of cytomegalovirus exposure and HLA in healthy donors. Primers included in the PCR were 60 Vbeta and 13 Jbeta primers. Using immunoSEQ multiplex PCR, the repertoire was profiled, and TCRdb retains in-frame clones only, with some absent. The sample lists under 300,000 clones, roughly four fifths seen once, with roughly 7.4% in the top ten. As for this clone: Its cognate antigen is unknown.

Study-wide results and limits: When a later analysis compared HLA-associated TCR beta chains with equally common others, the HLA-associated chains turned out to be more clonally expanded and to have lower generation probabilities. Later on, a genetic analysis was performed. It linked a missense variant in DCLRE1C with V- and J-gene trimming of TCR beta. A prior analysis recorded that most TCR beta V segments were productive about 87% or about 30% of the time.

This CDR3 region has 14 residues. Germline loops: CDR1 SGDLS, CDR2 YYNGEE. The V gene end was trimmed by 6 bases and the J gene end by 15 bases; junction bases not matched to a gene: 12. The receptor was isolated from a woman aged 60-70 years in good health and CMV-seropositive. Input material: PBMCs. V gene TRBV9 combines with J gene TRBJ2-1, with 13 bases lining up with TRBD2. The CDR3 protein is CASTPGLAGEVRFF. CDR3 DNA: TGTGCCAGCACCCCCGGACTAGCGGGAGAAGTGCGGTTCTTC.